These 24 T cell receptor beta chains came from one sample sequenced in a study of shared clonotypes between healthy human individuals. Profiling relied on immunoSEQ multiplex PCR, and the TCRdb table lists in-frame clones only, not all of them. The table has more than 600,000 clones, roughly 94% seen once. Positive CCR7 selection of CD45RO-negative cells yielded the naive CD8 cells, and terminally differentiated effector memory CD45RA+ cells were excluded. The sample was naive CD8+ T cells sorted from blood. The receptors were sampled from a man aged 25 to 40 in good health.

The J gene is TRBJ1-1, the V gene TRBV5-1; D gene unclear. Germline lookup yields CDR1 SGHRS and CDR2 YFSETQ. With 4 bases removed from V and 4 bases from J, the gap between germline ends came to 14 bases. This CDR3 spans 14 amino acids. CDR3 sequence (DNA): TGCGCCAGCAGCGCCCTTGACCAGACCACTGAAGCTTTCTTT. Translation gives CASSALDQTTEAFF.

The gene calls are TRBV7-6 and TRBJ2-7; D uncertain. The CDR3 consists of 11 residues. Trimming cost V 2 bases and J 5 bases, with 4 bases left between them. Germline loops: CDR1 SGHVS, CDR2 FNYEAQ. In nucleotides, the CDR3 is TGTGCCAGCAGCTTACAGGACGAGCAGTACTTC. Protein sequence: CASSLQDEQYF.

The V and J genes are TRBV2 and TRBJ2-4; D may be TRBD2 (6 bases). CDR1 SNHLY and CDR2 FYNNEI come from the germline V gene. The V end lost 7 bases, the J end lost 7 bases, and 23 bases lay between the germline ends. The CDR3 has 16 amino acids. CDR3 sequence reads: CASIPSVAGYMNIQYF. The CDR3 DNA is TGTGCCAGCATCCCTTCGGTGGCGGGATATATGAACATTCAGTACTTC.

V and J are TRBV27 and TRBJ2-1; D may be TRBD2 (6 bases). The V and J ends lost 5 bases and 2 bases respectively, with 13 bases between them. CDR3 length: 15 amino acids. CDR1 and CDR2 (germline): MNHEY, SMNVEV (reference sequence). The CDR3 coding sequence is TGTGCCAGCAGTCTGGGGGAGGTCCCCTACAATGAGCAGTTCTTC. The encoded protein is CASSLGEVPYNEQFF.

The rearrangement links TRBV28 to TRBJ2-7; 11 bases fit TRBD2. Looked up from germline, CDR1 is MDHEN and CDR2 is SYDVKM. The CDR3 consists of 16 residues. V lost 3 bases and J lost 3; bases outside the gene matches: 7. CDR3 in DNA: TGTGCCAGCAGTTTCCGACCGGGACTAGCGGACTACGAGCAGTACTTC. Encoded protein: CASSFRPGLADYEQYF. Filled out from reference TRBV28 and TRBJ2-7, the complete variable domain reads DVKVTQSSRYLVKRTGEKVFLECVQDMDHENMFWYRQDPGLGLRLIYFSYDVKMKEKGDIPEGYSVSREKKERFSLILESASTNQTSMYLCASSFRPGLADYEQYFGPGTRLTVT.

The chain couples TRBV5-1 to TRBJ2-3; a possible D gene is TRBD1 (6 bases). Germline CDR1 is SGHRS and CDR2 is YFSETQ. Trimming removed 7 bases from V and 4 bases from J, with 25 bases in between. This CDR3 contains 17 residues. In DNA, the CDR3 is TGCGCCAGCCACCCCACCTTCTCGGACAGCTATGCAGATACGCAGTATTTT. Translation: CASHPTFSDSYADTQYF.

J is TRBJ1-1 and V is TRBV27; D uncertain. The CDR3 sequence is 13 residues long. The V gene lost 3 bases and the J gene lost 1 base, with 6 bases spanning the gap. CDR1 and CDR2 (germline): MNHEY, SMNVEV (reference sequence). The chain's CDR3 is CASSLAGNTEAFF. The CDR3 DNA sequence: TGTGCCAGCAGTTTGGCAGGGAACACTGAAGCTTTCTTT.

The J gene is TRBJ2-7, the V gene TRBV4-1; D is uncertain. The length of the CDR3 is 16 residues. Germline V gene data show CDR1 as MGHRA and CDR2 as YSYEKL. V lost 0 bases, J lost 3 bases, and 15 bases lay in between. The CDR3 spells CASSQEVGLPGYEQYF. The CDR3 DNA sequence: TGCGCCAGCAGCCAAGAGGTTGGCCTACCGGGCTACGAGCAGTACTTC.

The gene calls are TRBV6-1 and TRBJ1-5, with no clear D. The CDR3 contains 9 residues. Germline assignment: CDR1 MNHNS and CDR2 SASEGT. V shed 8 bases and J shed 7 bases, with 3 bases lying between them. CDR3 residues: CASVQPQHF. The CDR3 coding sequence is TGTGCCAGCGTCCAGCCCCAGCATTTT.

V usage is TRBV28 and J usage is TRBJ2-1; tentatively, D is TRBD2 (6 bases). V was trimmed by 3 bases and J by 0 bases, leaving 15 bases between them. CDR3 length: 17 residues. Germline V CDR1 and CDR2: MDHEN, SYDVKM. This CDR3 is CASSFPRDGSSYNEQFF. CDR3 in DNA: TGTGCCAGCAGTTTCCCCCGGGACGGGAGCTCCTACAATGAGCAGTTCTTC.

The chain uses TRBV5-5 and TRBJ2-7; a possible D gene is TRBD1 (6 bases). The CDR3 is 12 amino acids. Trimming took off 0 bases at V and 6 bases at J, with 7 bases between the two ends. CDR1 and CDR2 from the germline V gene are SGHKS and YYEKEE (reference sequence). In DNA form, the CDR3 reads TGTGCCAGCAGCTTGGGGGGGCTCGAGCAGTACTTC. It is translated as CASSLGGLEQYF.

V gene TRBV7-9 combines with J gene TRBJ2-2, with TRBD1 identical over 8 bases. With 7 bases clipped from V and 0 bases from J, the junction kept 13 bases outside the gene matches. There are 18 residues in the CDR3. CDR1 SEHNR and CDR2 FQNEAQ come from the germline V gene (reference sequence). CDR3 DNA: TGTGCCAGCAACTTCGACAGGGGCACCCTCGCGAACACCGGGGAGCTGTTTTTT. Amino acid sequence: CASNFDRGTLANTGELFF.

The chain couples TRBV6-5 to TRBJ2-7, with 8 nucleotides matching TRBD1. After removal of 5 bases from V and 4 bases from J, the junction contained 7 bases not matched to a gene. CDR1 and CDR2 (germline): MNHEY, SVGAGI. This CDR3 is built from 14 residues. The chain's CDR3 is CASSPDRVVYEQYF. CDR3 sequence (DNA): TGTGCCAGCAGTCCGGACAGGGTTGTTTACGAGCAGTACTTC.

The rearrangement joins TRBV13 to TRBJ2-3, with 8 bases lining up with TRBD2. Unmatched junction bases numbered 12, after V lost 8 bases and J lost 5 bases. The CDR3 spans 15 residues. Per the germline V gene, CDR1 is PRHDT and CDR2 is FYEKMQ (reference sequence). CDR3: CASHGRAGVEDTQYF. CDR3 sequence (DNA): TGTGCCAGCCACGGGAGGGCAGGGGTGGAAGATACGCAGTATTTT.

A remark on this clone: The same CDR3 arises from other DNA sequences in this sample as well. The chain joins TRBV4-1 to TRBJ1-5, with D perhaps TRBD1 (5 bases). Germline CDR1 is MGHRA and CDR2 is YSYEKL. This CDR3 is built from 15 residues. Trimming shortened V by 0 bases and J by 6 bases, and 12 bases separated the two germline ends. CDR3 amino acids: CASSQDGGGGQPQHF. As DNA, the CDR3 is TGCGCCAGCAGCCAAGATGGGGGTGGAGGTCAGCCCCAGCATTTT.

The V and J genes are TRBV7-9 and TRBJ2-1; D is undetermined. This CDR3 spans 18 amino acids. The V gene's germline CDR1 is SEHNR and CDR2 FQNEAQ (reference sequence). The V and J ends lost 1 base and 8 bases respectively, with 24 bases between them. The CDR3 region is CASSLGNARATVNYEQFF. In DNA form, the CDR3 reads TGTGCCAGCAGCTTAGGCAACGCTCGAGCGACTGTTAACTATGAGCAGTTCTTC.

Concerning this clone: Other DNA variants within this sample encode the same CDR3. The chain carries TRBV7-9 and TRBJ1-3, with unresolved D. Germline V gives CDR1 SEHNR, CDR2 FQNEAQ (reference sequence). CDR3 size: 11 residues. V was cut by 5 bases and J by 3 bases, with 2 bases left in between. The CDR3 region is CASSLGNTIYF. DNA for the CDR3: TGTGCCAGCAGCCTTGGAAACACCATATATTTT.

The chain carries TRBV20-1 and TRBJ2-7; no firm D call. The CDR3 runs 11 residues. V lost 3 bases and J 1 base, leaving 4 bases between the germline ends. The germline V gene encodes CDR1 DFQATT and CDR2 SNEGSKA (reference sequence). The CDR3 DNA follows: TGCAGTGCTAGCCGGTCCTACGAGCAGTACTTC. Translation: CSASRSYEQYF.

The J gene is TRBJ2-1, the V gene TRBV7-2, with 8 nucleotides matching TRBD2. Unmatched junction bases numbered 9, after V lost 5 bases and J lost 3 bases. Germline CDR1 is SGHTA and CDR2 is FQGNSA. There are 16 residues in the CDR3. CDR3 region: CASSPEAGGYYNEQFF. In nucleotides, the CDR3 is TGTGCCAGCAGCCCGGAGGCGGGAGGATACTACAATGAGCAGTTCTTC.

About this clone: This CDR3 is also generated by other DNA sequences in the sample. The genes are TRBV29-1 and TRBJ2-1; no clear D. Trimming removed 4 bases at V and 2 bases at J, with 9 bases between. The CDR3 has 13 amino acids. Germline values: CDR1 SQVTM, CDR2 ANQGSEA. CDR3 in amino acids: CSVGSGTYNEQFF. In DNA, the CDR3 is TGCAGCGTTGGGAGTGGGACCTACAATGAGCAGTTCTTC.

This CDR3 is CASSSPAGTTDTQYF. DNA of the CDR3: TGTGCCAGCAGCTCTCCAGCGGGTACTACAGATACGCAGTATTTT. The chain uses TRBV7-9 and TRBJ2-3; maybe TRBD2 (6 bases). This CDR3 is built from 15 residues. V shed 4 bases and J shed 3 bases, with 14 bases lying between them. CDR1 and CDR2 from the germline V gene are SEHNR and FQNEAQ (reference sequence).

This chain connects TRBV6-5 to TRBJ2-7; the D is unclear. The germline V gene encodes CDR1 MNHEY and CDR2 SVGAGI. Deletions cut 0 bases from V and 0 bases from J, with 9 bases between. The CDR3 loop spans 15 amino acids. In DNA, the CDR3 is TGTGCCAGCAGTTACTCCGACGCCAGCTCCTACGAGCAGTACTTC. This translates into CASSYSDASSYEQYF.

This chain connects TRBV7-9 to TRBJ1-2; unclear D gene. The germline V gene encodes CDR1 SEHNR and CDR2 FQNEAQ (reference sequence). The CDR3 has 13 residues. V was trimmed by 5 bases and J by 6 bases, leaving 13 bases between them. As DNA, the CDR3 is TGTGCCAGCAGCCCATTCGAGGCGCATGGCTACACCTTC. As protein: CASSPFEAHGYTF.

DNA of the CDR3: TGCAGCGTGACGGGGGGTGAATGGGATTCAAGCACAGATACGCAGTATTTT. Amino acid sequence: CSVTGGEWDSSTDTQYF. The chain is built from TRBV29-1 and TRBJ2-3; the match to TRBD2 covers 7 bases. CDR3 length: 17 amino acids. V lost 6 bases and J lost 0; bases outside the gene matches: 15. The germline gives CDR1 SQVTM, CDR2 ANQGSEA.